This record looks at one T cell receptor (beta chain) sequence and its context. Its antigen is undetermined. The sample is drawn from a study of memory CD4+ T cells and cytomegalovirus serostatus. Findings and limits, study-wide: CD4+ memory repertoires contained about 40% of the roughly 160 reported CMV TCRbeta sequences. Median bootstrapped AUC for CMV status was just over 0.94 originally, 0.85 to 0.92 US-trained.

Authors' analysis steps: After removing out-of-frame reads, over 2 million distinct TCRbeta sequences remained. Sequencing was performed with immunoSEQ multiplex PCR; in TCRdb, only in-frame clones are kept and a portion is missing. The DNA gave D and trimming, while V, J and clone size come from that table. The sample holds tens of thousands of clones, around 80% seen once. The sort gate was single viable CD3+CD4+CD8-CD45RO+ cells for memory CD4+ T cells. The source material was memory CD4+ T cells from blood. The TCR originated in an adult in good health and CMV-seronegative.

CDR3 region: CASSLTVGTDTQYF. Written as DNA, the CDR3 is TGCGCCAGCAGCTTGACGGTGGGTACAGATACGCAGTATTTT. The rearrangement joins TRBV5-1 to TRBJ2-3; no definite D call. The CDR3 covers 14 residues. In germline, CDR1 is SGHRS, CDR2 YFSETQ. With 1 base removed from V and 3 bases from J, the gap between germline ends came to 9 bases. Looking up the rest from reference TRBV5-1 and TRBJ2-3 gives the full variable domain: KAGVTQTPRYLIKTRGQQVTLSCSPISGHRSVSWYQQTPGQGLQFLFEYFSETQRNKGNFPGRFSGRQFSNSRSEMNVSTLELGDSALYLCASSLTVGTDTQYFGPGTRLTVL.